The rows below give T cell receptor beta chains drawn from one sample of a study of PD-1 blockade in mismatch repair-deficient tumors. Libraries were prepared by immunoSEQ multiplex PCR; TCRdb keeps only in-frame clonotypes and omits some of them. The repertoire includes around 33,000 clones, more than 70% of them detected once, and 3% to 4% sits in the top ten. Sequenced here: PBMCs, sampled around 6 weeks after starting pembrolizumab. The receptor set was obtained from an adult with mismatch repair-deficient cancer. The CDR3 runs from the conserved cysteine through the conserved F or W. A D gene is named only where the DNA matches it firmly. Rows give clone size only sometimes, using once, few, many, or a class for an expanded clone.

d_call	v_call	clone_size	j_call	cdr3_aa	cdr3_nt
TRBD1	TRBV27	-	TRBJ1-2	CASSDRGYGYTF	TGTGCCAGCTCGGACAGGGGTTATGGCTACACCTTC
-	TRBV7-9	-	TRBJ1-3	CASSSGNTIYF	TGTGCCAGCAGCTCGGGAAACACCATATATTTT
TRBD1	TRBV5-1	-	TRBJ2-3	CASAGGPSTDTQYF	TGCGCCAGCGCAGGGGGTCCTTCCACAGATACGCAGTATTTT
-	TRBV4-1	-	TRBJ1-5	CASSQDGLWSNQPQHF	TGCGCCAGCAGCCAAGATGGGCTGTGGAGCAATCAGCCCCAGCATTTT
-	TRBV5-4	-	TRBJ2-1	CASSLWQGSEQFF	TGTGCCAGCAGCTTGTGGCAGGGGAGCGAGCAGTTCTTC
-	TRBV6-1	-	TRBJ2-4	CASSGAGSSMAKNIQYF	TGTGCCAGCAGTGGAGCAGGGAGTTCGATGGCCAAAAACATTCAGTACTTC
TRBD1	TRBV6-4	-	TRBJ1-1	CASRESDRGHTEAFF	TGTGCCAGCAGAGAATCTGACAGGGGGCACACTGAAGCTTTCTTT
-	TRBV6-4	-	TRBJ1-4	CASSDPGTPRPEKLFF	TGTGCCAGCAGTGACCCTGGGACACCTAGACCCGAAAAACTGTTTTTT
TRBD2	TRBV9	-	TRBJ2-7	CASSVGPGASGGTYEQYF	TGTGCCAGCAGCGTAGGGCCTGGGGCTAGCGGGGGGACCTACGAGCAGTACTTC
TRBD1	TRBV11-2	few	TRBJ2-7	CASSLEVRGSSYEQYF	TGTGCCAGCAGCTTAGAGGTCAGGGGGAGCTCCTACGAGCAGTACTTC
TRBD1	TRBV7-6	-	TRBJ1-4	CASSSGTGTGYEKLFF	TGTGCCAGCAGCTCCGGTACCGGGACAGGGTACGAAAAACTGTTTTTT
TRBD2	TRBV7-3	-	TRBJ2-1	CASSLTLAGRLNEQFF	TGTGCCAGCAGCTTAACGTTAGCGGGAAGACTCAATGAGCAGTTCTTC
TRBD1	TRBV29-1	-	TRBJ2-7	CSAGQGWYEQYF	TGCAGCGCCGGACAGGGATGGTACGAGCAGTACTTC
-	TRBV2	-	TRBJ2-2	CASSVSSGRGFGELFF	TGTGCCAGCAGTGTGTCTAGCGGTAGGGGGTTCGGGGAGCTGTTTTTT
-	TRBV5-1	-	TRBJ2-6	CASSLSPGANVLTF	TGCGCCAGCAGCTTGAGCCCTGGGGCCAACGTCCTGACTTTC
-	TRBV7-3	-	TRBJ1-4	CASSLNYSFNEKLFF	TGTGCCAGCAGCTTAAATTACAGTTTTAATGAAAAACTGTTTTTT
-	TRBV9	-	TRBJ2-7	CASSVEGLSEQYF	TGTGCCAGCAGCGTCGAGGGCCTCTCCGAGCAGTACTTC
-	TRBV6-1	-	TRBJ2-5	CASSDPPFGRKETQYF	TGTGCCAGCAGTGATCCCCCTTTTGGGCGAAAAGAGACCCAGTACTTC
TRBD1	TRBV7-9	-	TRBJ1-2	CASSPQGQYYGYTF	TGTGCCAGCAGCCCACAGGGACAGTACTATGGCTACACCTTC
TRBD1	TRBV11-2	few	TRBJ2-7	CASSLDPGQGIEQYF	TGTGCCAGCAGCTTAGACCCGGGACAGGGGATCGAGCAGTACTTC
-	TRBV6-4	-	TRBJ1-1	CASSESAEGAEAFF	TGTGCCAGCAGTGAATCGGCCGAGGGCGCTGAAGCTTTCTTT
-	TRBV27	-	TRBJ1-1	CASSKQALNTEAFF	TGTGCCAGCAGTAAACAGGCATTGAACACTGAAGCTTTCTTT
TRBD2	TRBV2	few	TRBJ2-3	CASSAGTSGRADTQYF	TGTGCCAGCAGTGCTGGGACTAGCGGGAGAGCAGATACGCAGTATTTT
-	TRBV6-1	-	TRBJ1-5	CASSEQGGQPQHF	TGTGCCAGCAGTGAACAGGGCGGTCAGCCCCAGCATTTT
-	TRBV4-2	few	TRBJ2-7	CASSLTGEQYF	TGTGCCAGCAGCCTAACGGGCGAGCAGTACTTC
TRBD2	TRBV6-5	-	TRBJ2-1	CASSWIAGAPNEQFF	TGTGCCAGCAGTTGGATAGCGGGAGCGCCCAATGAGCAGTTCTTC